This TCR beta chain was identified in a study of T cells in Graves' hyperthyroidism and ophthalmopathy. This clonotype was picked up many times. The antigen remains undetermined. The germline V gene encodes CDR1 SGHNT and CDR2 YENEEA. After removal of 5 bases from V and 4 bases from J, the junction contained 2 bases not matched to a gene. This CDR3 contains 13 residues. Amplification targeted TCR beta CDR3 regions from RNA transcripts. HTBI primers were used for first-round RT-PCR of the TCR CDR3. From the multiplex PCR reads, TCRdb called clonotypes with MiXCR, one entry per CDR3 protein. The table has hundreds of thousands of distinct CDR3 sequences, roughly 16% seen once. Study observations and caveats: Ophthalmopathy got predicted by the model a median 6.5 months before its onset. Most thyroid clonotypes that were expanded above 0.001 also turned up in blood.

Stable disease denoted Graves' hyperthyroidism without ophthalmopathy progression within 18 months. The V gene is TRBV11-3, the J gene TRBJ2-5; 9 bases agree with TRBD1. The sequenced material came from blood. The sequence came from a woman in her twenties or thirties with Graves' hyperthyroidism. CDR3 in DNA: TGTGCCAGCAGCACAGGGGGCGGAGAGACCCAGTACTTC. Amino acid sequence: CASSTGGGETQYF.